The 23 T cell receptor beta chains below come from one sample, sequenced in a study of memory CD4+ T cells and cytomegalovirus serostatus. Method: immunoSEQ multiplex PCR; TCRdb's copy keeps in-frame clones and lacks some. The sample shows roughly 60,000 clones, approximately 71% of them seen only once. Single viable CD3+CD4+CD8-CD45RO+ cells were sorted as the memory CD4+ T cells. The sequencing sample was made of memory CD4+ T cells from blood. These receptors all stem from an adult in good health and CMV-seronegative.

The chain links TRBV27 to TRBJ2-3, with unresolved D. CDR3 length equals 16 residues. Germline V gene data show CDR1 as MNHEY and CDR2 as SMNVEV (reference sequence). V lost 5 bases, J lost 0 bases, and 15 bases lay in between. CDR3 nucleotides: TGTGCCAGCAGTCTGCGCCTGGGGTGGAGCACAGATACGCAGTATTTT. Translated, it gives CASSLRLGWSTDTQYF.

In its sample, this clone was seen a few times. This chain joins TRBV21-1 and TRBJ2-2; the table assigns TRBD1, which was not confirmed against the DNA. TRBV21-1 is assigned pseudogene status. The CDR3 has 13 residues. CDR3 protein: CASPRPDSGELFF. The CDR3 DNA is TGTGCCAGCCCCAGGCCCGATAGCGGGGAGCTGTTTTTT.

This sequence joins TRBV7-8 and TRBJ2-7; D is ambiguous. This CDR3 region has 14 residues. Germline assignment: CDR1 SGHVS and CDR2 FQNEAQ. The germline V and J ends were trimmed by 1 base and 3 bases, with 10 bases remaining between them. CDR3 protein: CASSLVGGNYEQYF. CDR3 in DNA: TGTGCCAGCAGCTTAGTGGGCGGTAACTACGAGCAGTACTTC.

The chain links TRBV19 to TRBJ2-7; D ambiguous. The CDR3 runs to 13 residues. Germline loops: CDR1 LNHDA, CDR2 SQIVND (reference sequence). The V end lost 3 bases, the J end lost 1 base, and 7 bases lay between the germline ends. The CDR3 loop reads CASSIKPSYEQYF. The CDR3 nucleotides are TGTGCCAGTAGTATTAAACCGTCCTACGAGCAGTACTTC.

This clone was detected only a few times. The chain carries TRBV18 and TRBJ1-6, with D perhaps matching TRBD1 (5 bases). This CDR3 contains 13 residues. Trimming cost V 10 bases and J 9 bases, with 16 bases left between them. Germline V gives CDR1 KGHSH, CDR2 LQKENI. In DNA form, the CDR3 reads TGTGCCACCTTGGAGACAGCCTCTTCACCCCTCCACTTT. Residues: CATLETASSPLHF.

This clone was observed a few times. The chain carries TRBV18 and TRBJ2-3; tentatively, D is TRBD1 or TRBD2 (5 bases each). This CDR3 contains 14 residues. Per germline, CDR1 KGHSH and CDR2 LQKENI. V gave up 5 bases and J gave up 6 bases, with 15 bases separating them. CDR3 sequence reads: CASSRGASSDTQYF. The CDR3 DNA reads TGTGCCAGCTCAAGGGGAGCGTCCTCCGATACGCAGTATTTT.

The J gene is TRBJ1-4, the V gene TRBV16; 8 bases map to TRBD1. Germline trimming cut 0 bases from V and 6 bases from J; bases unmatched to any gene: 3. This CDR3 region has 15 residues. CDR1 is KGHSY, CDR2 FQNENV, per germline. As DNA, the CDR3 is TGTGCCAGCAGCCAATCGTCGACAGGGGATGAAAAACTGTTTTTT. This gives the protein CASSQSSTGDEKLFF.

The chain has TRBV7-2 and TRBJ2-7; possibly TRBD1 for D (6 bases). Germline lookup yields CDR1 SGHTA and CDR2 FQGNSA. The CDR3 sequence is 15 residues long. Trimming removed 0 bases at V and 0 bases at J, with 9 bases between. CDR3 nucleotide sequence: TGTGCCAGCAGCTTAGCGAACAGGGTCTCCTACGAGCAGTACTTC. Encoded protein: CASSLANRVSYEQYF. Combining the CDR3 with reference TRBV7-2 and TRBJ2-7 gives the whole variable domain GAGVSQSPSNKVTEKGKDVELRCDPISGHTALYWYRQSLGQGLEFLIYFQGNSAPDKSGLPSDRFSAERTGGSVSTLTIQRTQQEDSAVYLCASSLANRVSYEQYFGPGTRLTVT.

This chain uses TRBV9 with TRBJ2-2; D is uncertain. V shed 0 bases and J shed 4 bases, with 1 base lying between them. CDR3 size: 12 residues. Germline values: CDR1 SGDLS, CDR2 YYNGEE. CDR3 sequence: CASSVGTGELFF. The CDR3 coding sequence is TGTGCCAGCAGCGTAGGCACCGGGGAGCTGTTTTTT.

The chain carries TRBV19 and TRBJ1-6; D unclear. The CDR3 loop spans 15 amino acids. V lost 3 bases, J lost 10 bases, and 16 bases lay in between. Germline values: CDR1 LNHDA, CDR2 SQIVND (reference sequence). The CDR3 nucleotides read TGTGCCAGTAGTATGGGGAATGACTTTTGGTCACCCCTCCACTTT. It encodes CASSMGNDFWSPLHF.

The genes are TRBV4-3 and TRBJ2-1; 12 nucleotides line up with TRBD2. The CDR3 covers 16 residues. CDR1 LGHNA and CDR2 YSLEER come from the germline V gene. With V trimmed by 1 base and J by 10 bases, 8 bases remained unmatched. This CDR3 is CASSQGGLAGLEEQFF. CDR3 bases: TGCGCCAGCAGCCAAGGGGGACTAGCGGGTTTGGAAGAGCAGTTCTTC.

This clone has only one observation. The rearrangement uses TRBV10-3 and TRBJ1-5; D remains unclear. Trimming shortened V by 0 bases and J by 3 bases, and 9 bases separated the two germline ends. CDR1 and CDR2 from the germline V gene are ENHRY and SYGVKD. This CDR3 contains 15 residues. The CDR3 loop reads CAISESGSANQPQHF. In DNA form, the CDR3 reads TGTGCCATCAGTGAGTCAGGGTCGGCCAATCAGCCCCAGCATTTT.

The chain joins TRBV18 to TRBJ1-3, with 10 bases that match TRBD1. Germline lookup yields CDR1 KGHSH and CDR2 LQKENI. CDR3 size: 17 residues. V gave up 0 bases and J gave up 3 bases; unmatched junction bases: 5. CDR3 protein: CASSPPPDRGLGNTIYF. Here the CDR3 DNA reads TGTGCCAGCTCACCACCCCCCGACAGGGGGCTTGGAAACACCATATATTTT.

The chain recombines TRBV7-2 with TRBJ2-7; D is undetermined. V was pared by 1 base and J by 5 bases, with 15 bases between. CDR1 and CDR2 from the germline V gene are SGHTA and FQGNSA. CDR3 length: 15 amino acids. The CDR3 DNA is TGTGCCAGCAGCTTAGGGGTCGGGCGTGCCGACGAGCAGTACTTC. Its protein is CASSLGVGRADEQYF.

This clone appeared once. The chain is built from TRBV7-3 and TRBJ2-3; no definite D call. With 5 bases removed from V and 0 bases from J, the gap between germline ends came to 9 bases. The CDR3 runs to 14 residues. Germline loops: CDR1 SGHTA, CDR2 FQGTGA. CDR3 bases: TGTGCCAGCAGCGAAAGGACGAGCACAGATACGCAGTATTTT. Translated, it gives CASSERTSTDTQYF.

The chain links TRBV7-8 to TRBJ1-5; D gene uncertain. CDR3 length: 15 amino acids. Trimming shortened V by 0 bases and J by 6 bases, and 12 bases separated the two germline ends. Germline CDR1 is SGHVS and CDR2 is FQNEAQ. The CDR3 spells CASSLAGVVSQPQHF. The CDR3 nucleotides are TGTGCCAGCAGCTTAGCCGGGGTGGTGAGTCAGCCCCAGCATTTT.

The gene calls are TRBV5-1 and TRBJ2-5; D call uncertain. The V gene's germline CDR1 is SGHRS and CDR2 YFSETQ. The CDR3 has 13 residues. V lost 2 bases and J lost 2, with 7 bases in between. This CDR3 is CASSFLAQETQYF. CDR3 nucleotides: TGCGCCAGCAGCTTCCTGGCTCAAGAGACCCAGTACTTC.

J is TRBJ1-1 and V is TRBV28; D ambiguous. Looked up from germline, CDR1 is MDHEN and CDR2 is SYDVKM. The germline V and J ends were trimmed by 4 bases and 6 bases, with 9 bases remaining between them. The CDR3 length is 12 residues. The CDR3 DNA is TGTGCCAGCAGTTCACAGTCCCCTGAAGCTTTCTTT. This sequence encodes CASSSQSPEAFF.

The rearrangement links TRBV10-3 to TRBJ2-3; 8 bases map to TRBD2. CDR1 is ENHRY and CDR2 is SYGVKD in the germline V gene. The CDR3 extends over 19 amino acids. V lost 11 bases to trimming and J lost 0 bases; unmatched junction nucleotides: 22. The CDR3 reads CASEKNGLAGRSSTDTQYF. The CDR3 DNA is TGTGCCTCCGAGAAGAATGGTCTAGCGGGCCGGTCCAGCACAGATACGCAGTATTTT.

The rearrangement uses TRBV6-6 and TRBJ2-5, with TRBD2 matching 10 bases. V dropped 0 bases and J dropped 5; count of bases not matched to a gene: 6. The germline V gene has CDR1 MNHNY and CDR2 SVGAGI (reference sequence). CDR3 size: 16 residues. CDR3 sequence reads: CASSYSNLAGAETQYF. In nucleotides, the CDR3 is TGTGCCAGCAGTTACTCGAACCTAGCGGGGGCTGAGACCCAGTACTTC.

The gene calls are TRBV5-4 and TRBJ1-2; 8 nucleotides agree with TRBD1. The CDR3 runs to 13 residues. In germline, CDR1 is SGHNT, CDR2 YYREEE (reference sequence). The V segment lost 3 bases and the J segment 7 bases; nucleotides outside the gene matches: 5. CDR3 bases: TGTGCCAGCAGCTCCGGACAGGGAGGTGGCTACACCTTC. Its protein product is CASSSGQGGGYTF.

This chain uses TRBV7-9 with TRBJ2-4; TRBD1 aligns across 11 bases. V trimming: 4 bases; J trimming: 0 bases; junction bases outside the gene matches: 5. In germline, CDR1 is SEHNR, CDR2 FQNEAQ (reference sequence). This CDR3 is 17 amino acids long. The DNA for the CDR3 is TGTGCCAGCAGCTCGGGACAGGGGGAGATAGCCAAAAACATTCAGTACTTC. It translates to CASSSGQGEIAKNIQYF. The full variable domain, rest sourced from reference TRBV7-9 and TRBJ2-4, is DTGVSQNPRHKITKRGQNVTFRCDPISEHNRLYWYRQTLGQGPEFLTYFQNEAQLEKSRLLSDRFSAERPKGSFSTLEIQRTEQGDSAMYLCASSSGQGEIAKNIQYFGAGTRLSVL.

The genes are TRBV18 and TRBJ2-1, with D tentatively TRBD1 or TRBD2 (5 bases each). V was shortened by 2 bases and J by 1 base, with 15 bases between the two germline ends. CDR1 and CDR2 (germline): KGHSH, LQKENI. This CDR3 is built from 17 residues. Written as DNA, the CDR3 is TGTGCCAGCTCACCAATATCGGGACCCAATTCCTACAATGAGCAGTTCTTC. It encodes CASSPISGPNSYNEQFF. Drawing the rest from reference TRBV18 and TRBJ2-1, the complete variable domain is NAGVMQNPRHLVRRRGQEARLRCSPMKGHSHVYWYRQLPEEGLKFMVYLQKENIIDESGMPKERFSAEFPKEGPSILRIQQVVRGDSAAYFCASSPISGPNSYNEQFFGPGTRLTVL.